This T cell receptor (beta chain) came from a study of T cells after yellow fever vaccination. Study summary: Preparation of fractions with low cell numbers was performed using SMART-Seq v4 Ultra Low Input.

TCR cDNA, made by 5'RACE template switching, carried an added universal primer site and UMIs. TCRdb recomputed calls from the 5' RACE reads with MiXCR, one row per CDR3 protein. This sample has 300,000 to 400,000 distinct CDR3 sequences, with roughly 10% found just once. CDR1 MNHEY and CDR2 SVGEGT come from the germline V gene. Trimming shortened V by 8 bases and J by 5 bases, and 13 bases separated the two germline ends. This CDR3 contains 13 residues. This clonotype has only a few counts. This specimen consisted of CD4+ T cells sorted from PBMCs, obtained 45 days after the yellow fever booster vaccination. The sequence derives from a man aged 18 to 30 who received the YFV17D yellow fever vaccine. The rearrangement links TRBV6-2 or TRBV6-3 to TRBJ2-1; D uncertain. CDR3 protein: CASHKMRHNEQFF. The CDR3 DNA reads TGTGCCAGCCACAAAATGCGCCACAATGAGCAGTTCTTC.